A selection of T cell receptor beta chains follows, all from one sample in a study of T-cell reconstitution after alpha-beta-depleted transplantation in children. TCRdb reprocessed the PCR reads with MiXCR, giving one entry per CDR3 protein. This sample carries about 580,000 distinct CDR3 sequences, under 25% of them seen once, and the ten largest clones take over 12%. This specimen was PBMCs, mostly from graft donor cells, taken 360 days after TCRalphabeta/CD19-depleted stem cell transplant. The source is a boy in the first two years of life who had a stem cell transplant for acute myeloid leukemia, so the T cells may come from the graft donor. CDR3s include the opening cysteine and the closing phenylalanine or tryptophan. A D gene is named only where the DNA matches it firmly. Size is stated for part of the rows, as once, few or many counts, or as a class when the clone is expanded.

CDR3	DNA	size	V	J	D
CASWWAEEQYF	TGCGCCAGCTGGTGGGCGGAGGAGCAGTACTTC	-	TRBV5-1	TRBJ2-7	-
CSASPAAGGRDTQYF	TGCAGTGCTAGCCCCGCGGCGGGGGGGCGGGATACGCAGTATTTT	-	TRBV20-1	TRBJ2-3	TRBD2
CATYGQMNTEAFF	TGTGCCACTTACGGACAGATGAACACTGAAGCTTTCTTT	-	TRBV28	TRBJ1-1	-
CSASEGVTGYGYTF	TGCAGTGCTAGCGAGGGGGTAACTGGCTATGGCTACACCTTC	few	TRBV20-1	TRBJ1-2	-
CASGLGMTEAFF	TGTGCTAGTGGTTTGGGGATGACTGAAGCTTTCTTT	few	TRBV12-5	TRBJ1-1	-
CASSPRDGGVREETQYF	TGTGCCAGCAGCCCGAGAGATGGAGGAGTACGGGAAGAGACCCAGTACTTC	-	TRBV7-9	TRBJ2-5	-
CASSSPTGGLEETQYF	TGCGCCAGCAGCTCACCGACAGGGGGCTTGGAAGAGACCCAGTACTTC	-	TRBV5-1	TRBJ2-5	TRBD1
CSVLPGGAIYNEQFF	TGCAGCGTATTGCCAGGGGGGGCCATCTACAATGAGCAGTTCTTC	-	TRBV29-1	TRBJ2-1	-
CAWNENWNTEAFF	TGTGCCTGGAACGAAAACTGGAACACTGAAGCTTTCTTT	many	TRBV30	TRBJ1-1	-
CASSLSGVAGELFF	TGTGCCAGCAGTTTATCAGGGGTTGCCGGGGAGCTGTTTTTT	once	TRBV12-3/TRBV12-4	TRBJ2-2	-
CASSYLGSNEQFF	TGTGCCAGCAGTTACTTGGGTTCCAATGAGCAGTTCTTC	few	TRBV6-5	TRBJ2-1	-
CASSLSDSSNSPLHF	TGTGCCAGCAGTTTATCGGACAGTTCAAATTCACCCCTCCACTTT	-	TRBV27	TRBJ1-6	-
CASRGVGLAGGDTQYF	TGTGCCAGCAGGGGGGTCGGACTAGCGGGGGGAGATACGCAGTATTTT	-	TRBV25-1	TRBJ2-3	TRBD2
CASSARGGEQFF	TGTGCCAGCAGCGCCCGGGGGGGTGAGCAGTTCTTC	once	TRBV13	TRBJ2-1	TRBD2
CASRQGINTEAFF	TGTGCCAGCAGACAGGGGATTAACACTGAAGCTTTCTTT	-	TRBV6-1	TRBJ1-1	TRBD1
CATSRPPSSYNEQFF	TGTGCCACCAGCAGGCCGCCGAGCTCCTACAATGAGCAGTTCTTC	few	TRBV15	TRBJ2-1	-
CASSPWAFLSSSYNSPLHF	TGTGCCAGCAGCCCTTGGGCTTTTCTTTCGAGCTCCTATAATTCACCCCTCCACTTT	-	TRBV7-6	TRBJ1-6	-
CASSLDPGAYEQYF	TGTGCCAGCAGCTTAGACCCGGGGGCCTACGAGCAGTACTTC	-	TRBV7-2	TRBJ2-7	-
CASGNTYTGELFF	TGTGCCAGCGGCAACACTTACACCGGGGAGCTGTTTTTT	-	TRBV6-2/TRBV6-3	TRBJ2-2	-
CASSENFYNEQFF	TGTGCCAGCAGTGAAAACTTTTACAATGAGCAGTTCTTC	-	TRBV25-1	TRBJ2-1	-
CATSTGDRGGFF	TGTGCCACCAGCACCGGGGACAGGGGGGGCTTTTTT	-	TRBV15	TRBJ2-3	TRBD1
CASSVEGGSGIQYF	TGTGCCAGCAGCGTAGAAGGGGGCTCGGGCATTCAGTACTTC	once	TRBV9	TRBJ2-4	TRBD1
CASSLFRPSTYEQYF	TGTGCCAGCAGCTTGTTTAGGCCCTCGACCTACGAGCAGTACTTC	few	TRBV5-6	TRBJ2-7	-
CASNWGGAKENTQYF	TGTGCCAGCAACTGGGGGGGCGCGAAGGAGAATACGCAGTATTTT	many	TRBV11-2	TRBJ2-3	-
CSAFDRIGKDSYNEQFF	TGCAGCGCCTTCGATAGAATAGGGAAGGATTCCTACAATGAGCAGTTCTTC	many	TRBV29-1	TRBJ2-1	-
CSARATAADTQYF	TGCAGTGCTAGAGCGACTGCCGCAGATACGCAGTATTTT	many	TRBV20-1	TRBJ2-3	-
CASTMDSNGEKLFF	TGTGCCAGCACCATGGACTCAAACGGGGAAAAACTGTTTTTT	-	TRBV12-3/TRBV12-4	TRBJ1-4	-
CASSPTSGGGEQFF	TGCGCCAGCAGCCCGACTAGCGGGGGCGGTGAGCAGTTCTTC	many	TRBV4-3	TRBJ2-1	TRBD2
CASSYRETAPEAFF	TGTGCCAGCAGTTACCGGGAGACTGCCCCTGAAGCTTTCTTT	few	TRBV6-5	TRBJ1-1	-
CASTPGGLAGAYNEQFF	TGTGCCAGCACTCCGGGGGGACTAGCGGGGGCTTACAATGAGCAGTTCTTC	-	TRBV28	TRBJ2-1	TRBD2
CASGPGTADEQYF	TGTGCTAGTGGCCCGGGGACGGCGGACGAGCAGTACTTC	few	TRBV12-5	TRBJ2-7	-
CASSQGGERVYYNEQFF	TGTGCCAGCAGCCAAGGTGGGGAGAGGGTTTACTACAATGAGCAGTTCTTC	-	TRBV4-2	TRBJ2-1	-
CASSQAAQVYNEQFF	TGTGCCAGCAGCCAAGCGGCCCAGGTTTACAATGAGCAGTTCTTC	many	TRBV3-1	TRBJ2-1	-
CATSSGGGRNQPQHF	TGTGCCACCAGCAGTGGGGGGGGGCGCAATCAGCCCCAGCATTTT	-	TRBV15	TRBJ1-5	-
CASSLSGDFSLTDTQYF	TGTGCCAGCAGTTTATCGGGGGACTTTTCCCTCACAGATACGCAGTATTTT	-	TRBV27	TRBJ2-3	-
CASSPTTGTETQYF	TGCGCCAGCAGCCCAACAACAGGGACCGAGACCCAGTACTTC	few	TRBV4-1	TRBJ2-5	-
CASSLPGGGPYNEQFF	TGCGCCAGCAGCCTACCCGGCGGGGGGCCTTACAATGAGCAGTTCTTC	many	TRBV5-1	TRBJ2-1	TRBD2
CASSRGLGQIFSYEQYF	TGTGCCAGCAGCCGGGGCTTAGGACAGATCTTCTCCTACGAGCAGTACTTC	-	TRBV7-2	TRBJ2-7	-
CASSHPRRNYNEQFF	TGTGCCAGCAGCCACCCGCGGAGAAACTACAATGAGCAGTTCTTC	few	TRBV5-6	TRBJ2-1	-
CASSKVTQPSSSYNEQFF	TGTGCCAGCAGCAAAGTTACCCAACCTTCCTCAAGTTACAATGAGCAGTTCTTC	many	TRBV21-1	TRBJ2-1	-
CASSYPTLGGTEAFF	TGTGCCAGCAGTTACCCCACCTTGGGGGGGACTGAAGCTTTCTTT	few	TRBV6-2/TRBV6-3	TRBJ1-1	-
CASSLPGYGYTF	TGTGCCAGCAGCTTACCAGGGTATGGCTACACCTTC	few	TRBV12-3/TRBV12-4	TRBJ1-2	-
CSVLWGSTEAFF	TGCAGCGTTCTTTGGGGATCTACTGAAGCTTTCTTT	-	TRBV29-1	TRBJ1-1	-
CASSLLGSRYNEQFF	TGTGCCAGCAGCTTATTGGGGTCCAGGTACAATGAGCAGTTCTTC	-	TRBV11-2	TRBJ2-1	-
CASSQGPSSYEQYF	TGTGCCAGCAGTCAGGGGCCTTCCTCCTACGAGCAGTACTTC	-	TRBV28	TRBJ2-7	-
CASSLGSGGETEAFF	TGTGCCAGCAGCTTAGGATCGGGGGGAGAAACTGAAGCTTTCTTT	once	TRBV7-6	TRBJ1-1	-
CSARARAGGYNEQFF	TGCAGTGCTAGAGCCCGGGCAGGGGGGTACAATGAGCAGTTCTTC	-	TRBV20-1	TRBJ2-1	-
CASTTQAGGAKTQYF	TGTGCCAGTACCACCCAGGCGGGGGGGGCGAAGACCCAGTACTTC	many	TRBV19	TRBJ2-5	TRBD2
CASSHTGEGHEKLFF	TGCGCCAGCAGCCATACAGGGGAGGGCCATGAAAAACTGTTTTTT	-	TRBV4-3	TRBJ1-4	TRBD1
CSATGRIQETQYF	TGCAGCGCTACGGGACGGATCCAAGAGACCCAGTACTTC	-	TRBV20-1	TRBJ2-5	-
CSARGRGNTIYF	TGCAGTGCTAGAGGACGGGGAAACACCATATATTTT	many	TRBV20-1	TRBJ1-3	-
CASSRGIGGPFTDTQYF	TGTGCCAGCAGCCGGGGAATTGGGGGGCCTTTTACAGATACGCAGTATTTT	many	TRBV7-9	TRBJ2-3	-
CASSAWTGGHNEQFF	TGTGCCAGCAGCGCCTGGACAGGGGGACACAATGAGCAGTTCTTC	many	TRBV9	TRBJ2-1	TRBD1
CASSLSWGQNNSPLHF	TGTGCCAGCAGCTTATCATGGGGACAGAATAATTCACCCCTCCACTTT	-	TRBV7-2	TRBJ1-6	TRBD1
CASSFWEQGVHEQFF	TGTGCCAGCAGTTTCTGGGAGCAGGGGGTTCATGAGCAGTTCTTC	-	TRBV12-3/TRBV12-4	TRBJ2-1	TRBD1
CASSQFRQSITDTQYF	TGTGCCAGCAGTCAATTCAGGCAGTCCATCACAGATACGCAGTATTTT	-	TRBV6-2/TRBV6-3	TRBJ2-3	-
CSVGREGYTDTQYF	TGCAGCGTTGGACGTGAGGGGTACACAGATACGCAGTATTTT	many	TRBV29-1	TRBJ2-3	-
CASSQSAGGETQYF	TGTGCCAGCAGCCAGTCAGCGGGGGGAGAGACCCAGTACTTC	-	TRBV7-3	TRBJ2-5	TRBD2
CASRGDTVTQYF	TGTGCCAGCAGGGGGGATACGGTGACCCAGTACTTC	few	TRBV28	TRBJ2-5	-